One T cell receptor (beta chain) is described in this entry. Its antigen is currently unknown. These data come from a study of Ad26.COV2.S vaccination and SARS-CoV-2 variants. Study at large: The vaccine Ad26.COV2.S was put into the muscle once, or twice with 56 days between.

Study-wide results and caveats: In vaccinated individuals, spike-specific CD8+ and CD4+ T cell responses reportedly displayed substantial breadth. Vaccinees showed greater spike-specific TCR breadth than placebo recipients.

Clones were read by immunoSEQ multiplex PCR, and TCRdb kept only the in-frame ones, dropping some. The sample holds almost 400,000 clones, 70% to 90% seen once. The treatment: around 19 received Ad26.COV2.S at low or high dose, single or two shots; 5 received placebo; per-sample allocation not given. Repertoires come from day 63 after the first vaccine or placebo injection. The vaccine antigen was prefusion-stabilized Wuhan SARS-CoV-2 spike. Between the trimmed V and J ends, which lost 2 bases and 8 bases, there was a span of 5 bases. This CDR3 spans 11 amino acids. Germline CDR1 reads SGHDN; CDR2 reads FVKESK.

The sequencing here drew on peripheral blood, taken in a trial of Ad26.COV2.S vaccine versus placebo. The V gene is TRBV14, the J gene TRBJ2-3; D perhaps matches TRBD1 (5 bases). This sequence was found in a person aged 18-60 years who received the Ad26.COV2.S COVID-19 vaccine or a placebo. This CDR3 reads CASSQQGTQYF. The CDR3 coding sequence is TGTGCCAGCAGCCAACAGGGTACGCAGTATTTT.